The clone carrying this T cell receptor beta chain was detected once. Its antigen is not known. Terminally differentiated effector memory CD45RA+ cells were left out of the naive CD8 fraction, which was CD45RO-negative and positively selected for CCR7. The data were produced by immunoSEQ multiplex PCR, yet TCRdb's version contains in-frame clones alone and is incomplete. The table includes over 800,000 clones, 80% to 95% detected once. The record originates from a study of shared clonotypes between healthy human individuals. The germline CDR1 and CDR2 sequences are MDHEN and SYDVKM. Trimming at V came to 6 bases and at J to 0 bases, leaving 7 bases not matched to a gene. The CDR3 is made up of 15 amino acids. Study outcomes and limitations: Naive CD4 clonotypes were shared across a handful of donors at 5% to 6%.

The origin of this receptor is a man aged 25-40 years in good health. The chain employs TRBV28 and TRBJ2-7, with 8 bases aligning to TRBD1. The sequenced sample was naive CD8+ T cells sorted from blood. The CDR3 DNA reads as TGTGCCAGCAGCTCAGGACAGGGAACCTCCTACGAGCAGTACTTC. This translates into CASSSGQGTSYEQYF.